In this sample, the clone carrying this TCR beta chain turned up many times. What it binds is not known. A single record per CDR3 protein comes from TCRdb applying MiXCR to the reads. The sample holds approximately 910,000 distinct CDR3 sequences; less than 35% are singletons and the top ten take about an eighth. The CDR3 is 16 residues long. Trimming left V 5 bases short and J 6 bases short, with 21 bases between. CDR1 is SGHVS and CDR2 is FQNEAQ in the germline V gene. The entry originates in a study of T cell repertoires in cytomegalovirus infection. The sequencing used cultured CD8+ T cells from PBMCs, collected from culture after CMV antigen stimulation. V usage is TRBV7-8 and J usage is TRBJ2-3, with TRBD1 as a possible D gene (6 bases). The source of this sequence is a human donor in good health (CMV status not recorded). Some clones in this sample may be carry-over from other donors' samples. The CDR3 nucleotides are TGTGCCAGCAGCCCCCCGGGGACATTGGGGGAGGATACGCAGTATTTT. Translating it yields CASSPPGTLGEDTQYF.